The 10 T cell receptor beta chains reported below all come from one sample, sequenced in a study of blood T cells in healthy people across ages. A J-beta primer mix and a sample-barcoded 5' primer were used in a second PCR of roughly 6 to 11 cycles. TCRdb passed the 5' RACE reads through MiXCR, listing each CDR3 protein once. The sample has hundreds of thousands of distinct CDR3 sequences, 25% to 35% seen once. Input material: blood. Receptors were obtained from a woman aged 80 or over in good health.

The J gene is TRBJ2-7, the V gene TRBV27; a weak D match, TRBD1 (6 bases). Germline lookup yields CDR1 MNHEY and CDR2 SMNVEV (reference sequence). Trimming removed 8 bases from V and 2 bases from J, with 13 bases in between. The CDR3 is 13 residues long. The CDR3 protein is CASGWTAAYEQYF. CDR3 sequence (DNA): TGTGCCAGCGGATGGACAGCCGCCTACGAGCAGTACTTC.

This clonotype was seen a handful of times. The CDR3 loop is CATSPYRQGGTGELFF. CDR3 nucleotide sequence: TGTGCCACCAGCCCTTACCGACAGGGCGGCACCGGGGAGCTGTTTTTT. This chain uses TRBV15 with TRBJ2-2; 7 nucleotides align to TRBD1. CDR1 is LNHNV and CDR2 is YYDKDF in the germline V gene (reference sequence). CDR3 length: 16 residues. The ends lost 5 bases at V and 4 bases at J; junction bases unmatched: 10.

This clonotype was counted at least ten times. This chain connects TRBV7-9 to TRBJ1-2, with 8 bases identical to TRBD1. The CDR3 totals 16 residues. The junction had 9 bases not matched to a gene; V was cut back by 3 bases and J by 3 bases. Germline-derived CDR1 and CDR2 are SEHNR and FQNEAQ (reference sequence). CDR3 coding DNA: TGTGCCAGCAGCTTGACGACAGGGGCCTTACACTATGGCTACACCTTC. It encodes CASSLTTGALHYGYTF. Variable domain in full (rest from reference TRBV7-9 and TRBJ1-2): DTGVSQNPRHKITKRGQNVTFRCDPISEHNRLYWYRQTLGQGPEFLTYFQNEAQLEKSRLLSDRFSAERPKGSFSTLEIQRTEQGDSAMYLCASSLTTGALHYGYTFGSGTRLTVV.

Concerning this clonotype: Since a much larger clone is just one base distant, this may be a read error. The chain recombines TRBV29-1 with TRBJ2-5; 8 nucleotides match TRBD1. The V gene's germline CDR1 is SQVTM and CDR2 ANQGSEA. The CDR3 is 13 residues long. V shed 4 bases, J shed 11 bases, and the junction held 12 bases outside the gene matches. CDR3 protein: CSVGQGHYNEQYF. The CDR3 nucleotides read TGCAGCGTTGGACAGGGGCACTACAATGAGCAGTACTTC. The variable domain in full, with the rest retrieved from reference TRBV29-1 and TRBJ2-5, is SAVISQKPSRDICQRGTSLTIQCQVDSQVTMMFWYRQQPGQSLTLIATANQGSEATYESGFVIDKFPISRPNLTFSTLTVSNMSPEDSSIYLCSVGQGHYNEQYFGPGTRLLVL.

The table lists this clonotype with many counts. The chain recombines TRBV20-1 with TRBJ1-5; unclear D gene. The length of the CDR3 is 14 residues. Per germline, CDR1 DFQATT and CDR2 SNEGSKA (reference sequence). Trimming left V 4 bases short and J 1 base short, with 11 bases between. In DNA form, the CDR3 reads TGCAGTGCTACGCCGGGCCGAAGCAATCAGCCCCAGCATTTT. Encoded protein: CSATPGRSNQPQHF.

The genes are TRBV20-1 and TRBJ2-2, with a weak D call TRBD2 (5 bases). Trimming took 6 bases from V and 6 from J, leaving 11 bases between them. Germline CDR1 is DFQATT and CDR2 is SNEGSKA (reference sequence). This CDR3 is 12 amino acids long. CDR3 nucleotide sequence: TGCAGTGCACGGCGGGTAGCCGGGGAGCTGTTTTTT. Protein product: CSARRVAGELFF.

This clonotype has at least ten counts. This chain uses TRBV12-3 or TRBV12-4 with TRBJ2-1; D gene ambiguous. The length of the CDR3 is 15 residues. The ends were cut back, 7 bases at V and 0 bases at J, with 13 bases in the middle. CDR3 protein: CASTPFERSYNEQFF. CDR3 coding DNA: TGTGCCAGCACCCCCTTCGAGCGCTCCTACAATGAGCAGTTCTTC.

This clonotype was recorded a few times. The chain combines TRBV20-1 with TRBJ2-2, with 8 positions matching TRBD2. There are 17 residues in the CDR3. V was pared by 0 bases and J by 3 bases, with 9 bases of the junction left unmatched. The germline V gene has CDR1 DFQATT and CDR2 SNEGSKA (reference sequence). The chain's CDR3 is CSAREILAGPDTGELFF. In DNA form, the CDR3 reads TGCAGTGCTAGAGAGATCTTAGCGGGGCCGGACACCGGGGAGCTGTTTTTT.

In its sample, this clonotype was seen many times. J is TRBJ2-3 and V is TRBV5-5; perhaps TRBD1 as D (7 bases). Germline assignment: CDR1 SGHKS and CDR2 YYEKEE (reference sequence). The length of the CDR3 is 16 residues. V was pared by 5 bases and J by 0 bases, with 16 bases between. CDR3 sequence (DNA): TGTGCCAGCAGGAAGGAGACAGGGACTAGCACAGATACGCAGTATTTT. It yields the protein CASRKETGTSTDTQYF.

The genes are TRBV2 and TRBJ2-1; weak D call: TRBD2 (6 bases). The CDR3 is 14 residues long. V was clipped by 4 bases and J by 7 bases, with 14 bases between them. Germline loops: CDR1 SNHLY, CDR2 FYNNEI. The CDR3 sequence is CASSGLLADNEQFF. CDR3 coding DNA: TGTGCCAGCAGTGGGTTACTAGCAGATAATGAGCAGTTCTTC.